Each of the 15 T cell receptor beta chains below was sequenced from the same sample in a study of molecular identifiers for immune sequencing clone quantification. TCRdb processed the PCR reads anew with MiXCR; each CDR3 protein has one entry. The sample records 88,000 or so distinct CDR3 sequences, roughly 23% being singletons. Sequencing was done on a sample of naive CD8+ T cells from blood, with Jurkat cell RNA spiked in. Subset given: FACS-sorted CD8+CD4-CCR7+CD45RA+ naive T cells. The receptors originated from a human donor in good health. Some libraries in this study had Jurkat cell RNA spiked in.

This clonotype was seen repeatedly, ten times or more. The V gene is TRBV2, the J gene TRBJ2-7; D is unresolved. Germline V CDR1 and CDR2: SNHLY, FYNNEI. There are 11 residues in the CDR3. Here the CDR3 DNA reads TGTGCCAGCAGTGAACTCGGTCAGGCATGCGTC. It yields the protein CASSELGQACV.

This clonotype was detected a few times. J is TRBJ2-1 and V is TRBV6-2 or TRBV6-3; 13 bases are a match to TRBD2. J was trimmed by 8 bases and V by 5 bases; bases with no gene match: 9. The CDR3 has 16 residues. From germline, CDR1 is MNHEY and CDR2 SVGEGT. The CDR3 DNA reads as TGTGCCAGCAGTGACCAACTAGCGGGAGGGCAGGATGAGCAGTTCTTC. Amino acids: CASSDQLAGGQDEQFF.

There are a few counts of this clonotype. The rearrangement joins TRBV11-1 to TRBJ2-2; TRBD2 aligns across 8 bases. The CDR3 spans 14 residues. Germline loops: CDR1 SGHAT, CDR2 FQDESV (reference sequence). J was trimmed by 6 bases and V by 5 bases; bases with no gene match: 5. DNA for the CDR3: TGTGCCAGCAGCCCCGACGGGGGGGCCGGGGAGCTGTTTTTT. Residues: CASSPDGGAGELFF.

The gene calls are TRBV5-1 and TRBJ2-7; no definite D call. The V end was cut by 1 base, the J end by 0 bases, with 23 bases between. The germline V gene has CDR1 SGHRS and CDR2 YFSETQ. The CDR3 runs to 19 residues. Here the CDR3 reads CASSLRTLSRYESSYEQYF. DNA of the CDR3: TGCGCCAGCAGCTTGCGTACACTTTCGAGGTATGAAAGCTCCTACGAGCAGTACTTC.

The chain has TRBV19 and TRBJ1-5; D is ambiguous. V lost 6 bases, J lost 2 bases, and 8 bases lay in between. The CDR3 consists of 13 residues. Germline CDR1 LNHDA, CDR2 SQIVND (reference sequence). The CDR3 bases are TGTGCCAGTAGGATTATGGGCAATCAGCCCCAGCATTTT. It yields the protein CASRIMGNQPQHF.

This clonotype appeared many times. The V gene is TRBV5-6, the J gene TRBJ2-7; a weak D match, TRBD1 (5 bases). In germline, CDR1 is SGHDT, CDR2 YYEEEE. V was clipped by 4 bases and J by 5 bases, with 13 bases between them. This CDR3 is built from 13 residues. DNA for the CDR3: TGTGCCAGCAGCCTAGGTATAGGGGACGAGCAGTACTTC. Translated: CASSLGIGDEQYF.

The V call is TRBV28, the J call TRBJ2-5, with D perhaps matching TRBD2 (6 bases). This CDR3 contains 15 residues. V lost 11 bases and J 2 bases, leaving 21 bases between the germline ends. The germline V gene has CDR1 MDHEN and CDR2 SYDVKM. For the CDR3, the DNA is TGTGCCGTCATCGACCCCGGAGGGGTTCAAGAGACCCAGTACTTC. Amino acids: CAVIDPGGVQETQYF.

This clonotype showed up just a few times. The rearrangement links TRBV6-2 or TRBV6-3 to TRBJ2-3; D unresolved. This CDR3 has 19 amino acids. Trimming removed 6 bases at V and 5 bases at J, with 30 bases between. Germline lookup yields CDR1 MNHEY and CDR2 SVGEGT. The CDR3: CASRPLETNPIERRDTQYF. The CDR3 region has the DNA TGTGCCAGCAGACCGTTAGAGACCAACCCTATAGAAAGGCGAGATACGCAGTATTTT.

The V and J genes are TRBV29-1 and TRBJ2-1, with 7 bases identical to TRBD2. The CDR3 runs to 12 residues. Trimming cost V 4 bases and J 7 bases; bases outside gene matches: 4. CDR1 is SQVTM and CDR2 is ANQGSEA in the germline V gene. The CDR3 loop reads CSVGLAGNEQFF. The DNA of the CDR3 is TGCAGCGTTGGACTAGCTGGGAATGAGCAGTTCTTC.

V and J are TRBV14 and TRBJ2-6; D possibly corresponds to TRBD1 (5 bases). The CDR3 has 17 amino acids. Per the germline V gene, CDR1 is SGHDN and CDR2 is FVKESK. The V end lost 5 bases, the J end lost 2 bases, and 16 bases lay between the germline ends. CDR3 in DNA: TGTGCCAGCAGCTTAAAGGACACCCCTCCTGGGGCCAACGTCCTGACTTTC. This codes for CASSLKDTPPGANVLTF.

This clonotype was detected ten times or more. The chain is built from TRBV20-1 and TRBJ2-5, with 9 positions matching TRBD2. Germline CDR1 is DFQATT and CDR2 is SNEGSKA (reference sequence). The CDR3 runs to 18 residues. J lost 2 bases, V lost 0 bases, and 13 bases had no gene match. For the CDR3, the DNA is TGCAGTGCTAGAGATAGGGGATTAGCGGGAGTTTATCAAGAGACCCAGTACTTC. This codes for CSARDRGLAGVYQETQYF.

This clonotype was counted ten times or more. CDR3 sequence (DNA): TGTGCCAGCAGCCCCTCCCGGACAGGGGCCTACGAGCAGTACTTC. Protein: CASSPSRTGAYEQYF. The chain joins TRBV5-4 to TRBJ2-7; 9 nucleotides match TRBD1. The J segment lost 2 bases and the V segment lost 4 bases, leaving 7 bases of the junction unmatched. CDR1 and CDR2 from the germline V gene are SGHNT and YYREEE (reference sequence). The CDR3 is 15 residues long.

This clonotype was detected only a few times. This CDR3 reads CASSPSSGRLDTQYF. The CDR3 DNA is TGTGCCAGCAGCCCGAGTAGCGGGAGATTAGATACGCAGTATTTT. The chain links TRBV27 to TRBJ2-3, with 9 positions matching TRBD2. Germline CDR1 reads MNHEY; CDR2 reads SMNVEV (reference sequence). The CDR3 extends over 15 amino acids. The J segment lost 5 bases and the V segment lost 6 bases, leaving 9 bases of the junction unmatched.

The table lists this clonotype with many counts. V usage is TRBV7-9 and J usage is TRBJ2-3, with a weak D call TRBD1 (6 bases). Trimming shortened V by 5 bases and J by 0 bases, and 15 bases separated the two germline ends. CDR3 length: 16 amino acids. The germline gives CDR1 SEHNR, CDR2 FQNEAQ (reference sequence). This CDR3 reads CASSGAVGASTDTQYF. The CDR3 DNA follows: TGTGCCAGCAGCGGCGCGGTGGGGGCTAGCACAGATACGCAGTATTTT. Supplemented by reference TRBV7-9 and TRBJ2-3, the full variable domain reads DTGVSQNPRHKITKRGQNVTFRCDPISEHNRLYWYRQTLGQGPEFLTYFQNEAQLEKSRLLSDRFSAERPKGSFSTLEIQRTEQGDSAMYLCASSGAVGASTDTQYFGPGTRLTVL.

This clonotype was counted between two and nine times. The V call is TRBV5-6, the J call TRBJ2-7, with 8 bases identical to TRBD2. CDR1 SGHDT and CDR2 YYEEEE come from the germline V gene. CDR3 length: 16 residues. V lost 2 bases, J lost 7 bases, and 14 bases stayed unmatched. Here the CDR3 DNA reads TGTGCCAGCAGCTTCGGGCTAGCGGGCACCTCTGATGAGCAGTACTTC. This sequence encodes CASSFGLAGTSDEQYF.